The 8 T cell receptor beta chains reported below all come from one sample, sequenced in a study of beta chain features in type 1 diabetes. The sequenced template was cDNA made from the entire isolated RNA. The method was immunoSEQ multiplex PCR; TCRdb's version includes in-frame clones alone and lacks a portion of them. The sample shows about 330,000 clones, 9.5% to 11% of them seen only once. Source material: naive CD4+ T cells from blood. These receptors all stem from a woman in her 30s in good health.

The V and J genes are TRBV18 and TRBJ2-1; 9 nucleotides agree with TRBD1. Per germline, CDR1 KGHSH and CDR2 LQKENI. V lost 6 bases and J lost 4; bases outside the gene matches: 1. There are 13 residues in the CDR3. CDR3 amino acids: CASSGTGYNEQFF. The CDR3 coding sequence is TGTGCCAGCTCGGGGACAGGGTACAATGAGCAGTTCTTC.

This clone occurred a few times. CDR3 in DNA: TGTGCCAGCAGCTCCTATCGCACTAGCGTCACAGATACGCAGTATTTT. It yields the protein CASSSYRTSVTDTQYF. The chain is built from TRBV21-1 and TRBJ2-3; TRBD2, the D gene given by the table, was not confirmed from the DNA. TRBV21-1 is recorded as a pseudogene. The CDR3 sequence is 16 residues long.

The table lists this clone with many counts. One junction end disagrees with the germline gene, perhaps due to a read error. The chain couples TRBV30 to TRBJ1-2; D is uncertain. Germline assignment: CDR1 GTSNPN and CDR2 SVGIG (reference sequence). The CDR3 sequence is 10 residues long. The CDR3 sequence: CAWSALVHAF. The CDR3 DNA follows: TGTGCCTGGAGTGCCTTAGTTCACGCCTTC. Combining the CDR3 with reference TRBV30 and TRBJ1-2 gives the whole variable domain SQTIHQWPATLVQPVGSPLSLECTVEGTSNPNLYWYRQAAGRGLQLLFYSVGIGQISSEVPQNLSASRPQDRQFILSSKKLLLSDSGFYLCAWSALVHAFGSGTRLTVV.

The rearrangement joins TRBV6-5 to TRBJ2-2, with D possibly TRBD1 on 6 matching bases. Germline V gene lookup returns CDR1 MNHEY and CDR2 SVGAGI. V lost 3 bases and J 6 bases, leaving 14 bases between the germline ends. The CDR3 length is 15 residues. CDR3 region: CASSYTGLGAGELFF. CDR3 coding DNA: TGTGCCAGCAGTTATACAGGGTTGGGAGCCGGGGAGCTGTTTTTT.

Only a few counts were recorded for this clone. The chain links TRBV27 to TRBJ2-1, with TRBD2 matching over 8 bases. The germline CDR1 and CDR2 sequences are MNHEY and SMNVEV (reference sequence). The CDR3 covers 16 residues. The V gene end was trimmed by 5 bases and the J gene end by 10 bases; junction bases not matched to a gene: 16. CDR3 nucleotides: TGTGCCAGCAGTCTCCGGACTAGCTTGGGGGATTGGGAGCAGTTCTTC. Translation: CASSLRTSLGDWEQFF.

This clone has only a few counts. The chain recombines TRBV18 with TRBJ2-3; TRBD2 aligns across 15 bases. Germline V gene data show CDR1 as KGHSH and CDR2 as LQKENI. The CDR3 extends over 17 amino acids. J gave up 5 bases and V 4 bases, and 7 bases lay outside the gene matches. Written as DNA, the CDR3 is TGTGCCAGCTCACTTACCTCGGGACTAGCGGGAGGAGATACGCAGTATTTT. Translated: CASSLTSGLAGGDTQYF.

This clone has only a few counts. CDR3: CASSAGLAGNTDTQYF. In nucleotides, the CDR3 is TGTGCCAGCAGCGCGGGCCTAGCGGGAAACACAGATACGCAGTATTTT. The rearrangement links TRBV5-4 to TRBJ2-3; 9 nucleotides agree with TRBD2. CDR3 length equals 16 residues. In germline, CDR1 is SGHNT, CDR2 YYREEE (reference sequence). Trimming removed 4 bases from V and 2 bases from J; junction bases left unmatched: 8.

This clone was observed a few times. The gene calls are TRBV6-6 and TRBJ2-3; 9 bases map to TRBD2. After removal of 3 bases from V and 6 bases from J, the junction contained 10 bases not matched to a gene. CDR3 size: 16 residues. CDR1 MNHNY and CDR2 SVGAGI come from the germline V gene (reference sequence). For the CDR3, the DNA is TGTGCCAGCAGTTATGAACTAGCGGGCGCAGGGGATACGCAGTATTTT. Protein: CASSYELAGAGDTQYF.